The clone carrying this T cell receptor beta chain occurred a few times. The data are from a study of T-cell reconstitution after alpha-beta-depleted transplantation in children. TCRbeta library construction was performed incorporating unique molecular identifiers. One entry per CDR3 protein results from TCRdb running MiXCR on the PCR reads. Here the sample spans over 400,000 distinct CDR3 sequences, approximately 12% being singletons. V lost 5 bases and J 4 bases, leaving 10 bases between the germline ends. The germline gives CDR1 SQVTM, CDR2 ANQGSEA. The CDR3 has 12 amino acids. Here the sequenced sample was PBMCs from the stem cell graft donor, taken from the stem cell graft. The source of this sequence is a human donor who donated a stem cell graft to a child with combined immunodeficiency. This chain joins TRBV29-1 and TRBJ2-3; D perhaps matches TRBD1 (6 bases). The CDR3 reads CSVFGGADTQYF. The CDR3 nucleotides are TGCAGCGTTTTTGGGGGCGCAGATACGCAGTATTTT.